The entry that follows covers one T cell receptor (beta chain) sequence. The source of the sample is a study of blood T cell repertoires in COVID-19. Overall study: Acute and convalescent COVID-19 samples came from the United States, Italy and Spain.

Trimming removed 1 base from V and 6 bases from J, with 7 bases in between. The CDR3 loop spans 13 amino acids. CDR1 MNHNS and CDR2 SASEGT come from the germline V gene. Original methodology: The authors estimated nucleated cell counts from reference gene primer amplification. Repertoires were generated with immunoSEQ multiplex PCR, while TCRdb's copy carries only in-frame clones and drops some. V and J calls and clone size follow that table, whereas D and trimming were derived from the DNA. This repertoire shows just under 350,000 clones, about 86% found once; its top ten account for roughly 3%. This receptor was taken from a man aged 25-45 years with active or convalescent COVID-19. Material: peripheral blood. V is TRBV6-1 and J is TRBJ1-5; D gene uncertain. The CDR3 sequence is CASSEVSGQPQHF. The CDR3 coding sequence is TGTGCCAGCAGTGAAGTATCAGGTCAGCCCCAGCATTTT.